Shown below are 16 T cell receptor beta chains from a single sample sequenced in a study of PD-L1 blockade in urothelial cancer. Libraries were prepared by immunoSEQ multiplex PCR; TCRdb keeps only in-frame clonotypes and omits some of them. The table records fewer than 65,000 clones, 75% to 90% of them present only once. The time point is: pretreatment peripheral blood. The input for sequencing was PBMCs, taken around atezolizumab (anti-PD-L1) treatment. Receptor source: a man aged 65-85 years with urothelial cancer.

This chain joins TRBV7-3 and TRBJ2-1, with TRBD1 as a possible D gene (6 bases). V lost 3 bases and J lost 6, with 9 bases in between. Germline V lookup: CDR1 SGHTA, CDR2 FQGTGA. This CDR3 is built from 13 residues. In DNA form, the CDR3 reads TGTGCCAGCAGCTTTACAGGGTTCAATGAGCAGTTCTTC. Translated: CASSFTGFNEQFF.

The V and J genes are TRBV29-1 and TRBJ2-5; 11 bases are a match to TRBD2. In germline, CDR1 is SQVTM, CDR2 ANQGSEA. The CDR3 runs to 14 residues. With V trimmed by 6 bases and J by 4 bases, 7 bases remained unmatched. The chain's CDR3 is CSVVAGGARETQYF. Written as DNA, the CDR3 is TGCAGCGTCGTAGCGGGAGGGGCAAGAGAGACCCAGTACTTC. Using reference TRBV29-1 and TRBJ2-5 for the parts outside the CDR3, the full variable domain is SAVISQKPSRDICQRGTSLTIQCQVDSQVTMMFWYRQQPGQSLTLIATANQGSEATYESGFVIDKFPISRPNLTFSTLTVSNMSPEDSSIYLCSVVAGGARETQYFGPGTRLLVL.

The rearrangement uses TRBV5-1 and TRBJ1-1; TRBD1 aligns across 10 bases. The V gene's germline CDR1 is SGHRS and CDR2 YFSETQ. With V trimmed by 6 bases and J by 1 base, 6 bases remained unmatched. The CDR3 has 15 residues. The CDR3 DNA is TGCGCCAGCAACCCGGACAGGGGGTGGAACACTGAAGCTTTCTTT. This encodes CASNPDRGWNTEAFF.

The table lists this clone with a few counts. This chain links TRBV7-3 with TRBJ2-3; 11 nucleotides line up with TRBD2. V was clipped by 6 bases and J by 4 bases; unmatched bases: 9. The CDR3 is 16 amino acids. Germline CDR1 is SGHTA and CDR2 is FQGTGA. The CDR3 spells CASSLTSGISPDTQYF. CDR3 sequence (DNA): TGTGCCAGCAGTTTGACTAGCGGGATAAGTCCAGATACGCAGTATTTT.

The chain combines TRBV28 with TRBJ2-7, with D maybe TRBD1 (5 bases). The germline CDR1 and CDR2 sequences are MDHEN and SYDVKM. Trimming shortened V by 5 bases and J by 0 bases, and 17 bases separated the two germline ends. There are 16 residues in the CDR3. In DNA form, the CDR3 reads TGTGCCAGCAGTCGCATGGGGCGGCAAAGCTCCTACGAGCAGTACTTC. Translation: CASSRMGRQSSYEQYF.

The chain joins TRBV5-1 to TRBJ2-7; the match to TRBD1 covers 10 bases. CDR3 length: 15 amino acids. The ends lost 0 bases at V and 6 bases at J; junction bases unmatched: 6. CDR1 and CDR2 (germline): SGHRS, YFSETQ. The CDR3 protein is CASSLVPGQGREQYF. The CDR3 coding sequence is TGCGCCAGCAGCTTGGTACCGGGACAGGGGCGCGAGCAGTACTTC.

CDR3 sequence (DNA): TGTGCCAGCAGGTGGGAGAATGAGCAGTTCTTC. It yields the protein CASRWENEQFF. This sequence joins TRBV2 and TRBJ2-1, with D possibly matching TRBD2 (5 bases). CDR3 length: 11 amino acids. With 6 bases removed from V and 7 bases from J, the gap between germline ends came to 7 bases. Per germline, CDR1 SNHLY and CDR2 FYNNEI.

The rearrangement uses TRBV7-2 and TRBJ2-6, with D uncertain. This CDR3 spans 16 amino acids. Germline V lookup: CDR1 SGHTA, CDR2 FQGNSA. Deletions cut 4 bases from V and 0 bases from J, with 10 bases between. The CDR3 is CASSSSRASGANVLTF. Here the CDR3 DNA reads TGTGCCAGCAGCTCCTCAAGAGCCTCTGGGGCCAACGTCCTGACTTTC.

V is TRBV21-1 and J is TRBJ2-1; the D call in the table, TRBD2, was not verified against the DNA. TRBV21-1 is classified as a pseudogene. This CDR3 has 14 residues. The CDR3 protein is CANPMEGPYNEQFF. CDR3 bases: TGTGCCAACCCTATGGAGGGGCCCTACAATGAGCAGTTCTTC.

V is TRBV13 and J is TRBJ2-1, with D unclear. The CDR3 covers 15 residues. V gave up 1 base and J gave up 0 bases, with 7 bases separating them. Per germline, CDR1 PRHDT and CDR2 FYEKMQ (reference sequence). CDR3 residues: CASSLELSSYNEQFF. The DNA of the CDR3 is TGTGCCAGCAGCTTAGAACTTAGCTCCTACAATGAGCAGTTCTTC.

The V call is TRBV28, the J call TRBJ2-7; 7 bases are a match to TRBD2. J gave up 3 bases and V 2 bases, and 13 bases lay outside the gene matches. This CDR3 is built from 17 residues. Germline lookup yields CDR1 MDHEN and CDR2 SYDVKM. Written as DNA, the CDR3 is TGTGCCAGCAGTTTAGAGGCGGGAGTCGAAAGCTTCTACGAGCAGTACTTC. The encoded protein is CASSLEAGVESFYEQYF.

This chain uses TRBV12-5 with TRBJ1-1; D is unresolved. The CDR3 extends over 13 amino acids. V lost 6 bases, J lost 4 bases, and 12 bases lay in between. The germline V gene has CDR1 LGHNT and CDR2 FRNRAP. The DNA of the CDR3 is TGTGCTAGTGGCCCGACGGGGAGCACTGAAGCTTTCTTT. Its translation: CASGPTGSTEAFF.

The genes are TRBV18 and TRBJ2-5; a weak D match, TRBD2 (6 bases). The germline gives CDR1 KGHSH, CDR2 LQKENI. The CDR3 is 13 amino acids. With 3 bases removed from V and 2 bases from J, the gap between germline ends came to 7 bases. The CDR3 loop is CASSPGLQETQYF. The CDR3 DNA sequence: TGTGCCAGCTCACCGGGACTGCAAGAGACCCAGTACTTC.

The rearrangement joins TRBV2 to TRBJ1-2, with a tentative D call TRBD1 (5 bases). This CDR3 is built from 14 residues. Germline V gives CDR1 SNHLY, CDR2 FYNNEI. Trimming pared 7 bases from V and 4 bases from J, leaving 16 bases between. For the CDR3, the DNA is TGTGCCAGCAAAAGTGATGGGGCAGCCTATGGCTACACCTTC. Its translation is CASKSDGAAYGYTF.

The chain's CDR3 is CASSLEEDQETQYF. The CDR3 DNA is TGTGCCAGCAGCTTGGAAGAGGACCAAGAGACCCAGTACTTC. The chain combines TRBV5-8 with TRBJ2-5; D is unclear. Germline V gene sequence: CDR1 SGHTS, CDR2 YDEGEE. Trimming stripped 0 bases from V and 0 bases from J, with 6 bases between. CDR3 size: 14 residues. Using reference TRBV5-8 and TRBJ2-5 for the parts outside the CDR3, the full variable domain is EAGVTQSPTHLIKTRGQQATLRCSPISGHTSVYWYQQALGLGLQFLLWYDEGEERNRGNFPPRFSGRQFPNYSSELNVNALELEDSALYLCASSLEEDQETQYFGPGTRLLVL.

CDR3: CASSFISTNEKLFF. CDR3 in DNA: TGTGCCAGCAGTTTCATTTCAACTAATGAAAAACTGTTTTTT. The rearrangement joins TRBV28 to TRBJ1-4; D is unclear. The CDR3 is made up of 14 amino acids. The germline V gene encodes CDR1 MDHEN and CDR2 SYDVKM. V dropped 3 bases and J dropped 0 bases, with 5 bases sitting between them.